The 3 T cell receptor beta chains reported below all come from one sample, sequenced in a study of blood T cells in healthy people across ages (dated by TCRdb to between 2014 and 2017). Library construction relied on 5' RACE. TCRdb names Illumina HiSeq 2500 as the instrument used. A second PCR of about 7 to 12 cycles was run with a J-beta primer mix and a sample-barcoded 5' primer. TCRdb cleaned the public reads at Q25 with fastp, built clones with MiXCR and kept in-frame beta chains. Every distinct CDR3 protein forms one entry, paired with its most common genes and DNA. This sample comprises 1.5 million to 2 million distinct CDR3 sequences, around 48% of them detected only once. Roughly 2.1% of the sample lies in the top ten. Sequenced sample: blood. All receptors come from a middle-aged woman in good health.

The gene calls are TRBV9 and TRBJ2-3; tentatively, D is TRBD2 (5 bases). Germline V gives CDR1 SGDLS, CDR2 YYNGEE. The CDR3 is made up of 15 amino acids. Trimming left V 0 bases short and J 5 bases short, with 13 bases between. The CDR3 DNA reads as TGTGCCAGCAGCGTAGGGAGCGGTGCGGGAGATACGCAGTATTTT. Translating it yields CASSVGSGAGDTQYF.

The V and J genes are TRBV6-2 or TRBV6-3 and TRBJ2-2, with D tentatively TRBD2 (6 bases). The CDR3 consists of 15 residues. V was pared by 4 bases and J by 6 bases, with 15 bases between. Germline V gives CDR1 MNHEY, CDR2 SVGEGT. The CDR3 sequence: CASSWPTAGPGELFF. As DNA, the CDR3 is TGTGCCAGCAGTTGGCCTACAGCGGGTCCCGGGGAGCTGTTTTTT.

This clonotype was seen only a few times. The genes are TRBV20-1 and TRBJ2-5, with TRBD1 identical over 7 bases. Trimming at V came to 7 bases and at J to 2 bases, leaving 7 bases not matched to a gene. Germline V gene data show CDR1 as DFQATT and CDR2 as SNEGSKA (reference sequence). This CDR3 contains 13 residues. CDR3 protein: CSGLDRRQETQYF. The CDR3, as DNA: TGCAGTGGCCTGGACAGGAGGCAAGAGACCCAGTACTTC.